Listed here is a single T cell receptor (beta chain). The antigen this receptor binds is unknown. Base qualities are not provided; no much larger clone lies one nucleotide away. This entry belongs to a study of tumor-infiltrating lymphocytes in primary liver carcinoma (dated by TCRdb to 2016 to 2017). Regarding the study in general: Of the five patients (three men and two women, aged 30 to 69 years), four had hepatocellular carcinoma and one had combined HCC and intrahepatic cholangiocarcinoma. The tumors of the five patients were staged as T1-T3 N0M0, with maximum diameters ranging from roughly 4 to 10 cm. Roughly 3.5 to 7.5 million productive TCRbeta reads were obtained per sample, and no significant difference in read depth was found between tissue types. For each liver tumor, the study sampled five regions along with adjacent normal tissue and blood, and applied TCRbeta repertoire sequencing, expression microarrays and whole-exome sequencing. A total of 35 or so specimens from 5 patients underwent TCRbeta repertoire sequencing, comprising some 25 tumor regions, 5 adjacent noncancerous liver tissues and 5 peripheral blood samples. Agilent mRNA microarray profiling was performed on the approximately 26 tumor region samples to relate TCRbeta repertoire diversity to the local molecular phenotype. Repertoires from technical replicates were highly reproducible, with mean shared-clone rates roughly 0.9 and correlation coefficients above 0.98.

Points the paper makes about the study in general: Only the TCR beta chain was sequenced, which likely underestimates true repertoire diversity because unpaired alpha chains were not captured. With just five or six patients in the study, the authors point out that the findings should be validated in a larger study. Bulk unsorted samples precluded comparing CD4+ and CD8+ T cell repertoires. A significantly larger repertoire fraction was made up by the top 250 clones in tumors than in blood (p = 0.039). Only about 8-24% of top clones were present in all five regions of a tumor, suggesting spatial heterogeneity of tumor-infiltrating T cells. Pairs of tumor regions showed greater repertoire overlap (mean around 36%) than tumor-adjacent pairs (roughly 17%) or tumor-blood pairs (around 15%), which is consistent with antigen-driven expansion.

Including cysteine and phenylalanine, the CDR3 has 14 amino acids. Only the CDR3 region is kept as DNA, spanning 42 bases read in frame from base 1. CDR1 is given as SQVTM and CDR2 as ANQGSEA, both from the germline V gene. V was cut back by 8 bases and J by 1 base, leaving a gap of 16 bases between them. Without any cell sorting, total RNA and DNA were extracted together from around 18-30 mg of bulk tissue using the AllPrep DNA/RNA mini kit. Surgical resection was performed in China between late 2015 and early 2016 on four to six patients with histopathologically diagnosed primary liver carcinoma. At the time of sampling, the patients had chronic HBV infection and had not received any treatment. Each tumor was sampled at five spatially separated regions: the superior, inferior, left-lateral and right-lateral poles and the tumor centre. According to histology, viable tumor cells made up more than 80% of every tumor sample. Fresh tumor and adjacent tissue pieces were bisected; one half was stored in RNAlater at -80°C, the other sent for histology.

Using a constant-region primer and ProtoScript II reverse transcriptase, TCRbeta-specific cDNA was reverse-transcribed from approximately 500 ng total RNA. Three nested multiplex PCR rounds, following a slightly modified ARM-PCR procedure, were used to build the TCRbeta libraries. Multiplex TRBV1-TRBV30 forward primers and a Cbeta reverse primer were used in the first two PCR rounds, each of which was run for around 10 cycles. Sample barcodes and Illumina adapters were added in a final 25-cycle PCR using Deep VentR polymerase. Before sequencing, amplicons of 200-500 bp were purified from gel using a QIAquick gel extraction kit. TCRbeta amplicons were sequenced on an Illumina HiSeq 2500 with 250-bp paired-end reads. On the study's bioinformatics: To recover full CDR3 sequences, reads were quality-trimmed using Trimmomatic v0.33 and paired reads were then merged using FLASH v1.2.11. V, D and J germline segments were assigned to the rearranged TCRbeta sequences by MiGEC v1.2.1b. VDJtools v1.0.0 computed clonotype statistics and Shannon-Wiener diversity indices. To cut down on sampling bias, every analysis after diversity analysis relied on just the 250 most abundant clonotypes from each sample. Using fastp trimming at Q25 and MiXCR clonotype assembly, TCRdb reanalyzed the public sequencing data and kept in-frame beta chains. Rows are combined by CDR3 protein, so each entry shows the most common genes and DNA. TCRdb, not the authors, supplied the V and J calls. The sample yields roughly 57,000 distinct CDR3 sequences; 71% were counted once. 55% to 70% of the sample is held by the ten biggest clonotypes.

The sample comprised liver tumor tissue from sampling region 2. This sample's cell subset or site label indicates: tumor region T2, inferior pole. Recombination linked TRBV29-1 to TRBJ2-3; matching of 6 bases hints at TRBD2 as the D gene. The sequence derives from a man aged 40-55 years with primary liver carcinoma and hepatitis B virus infection. CDR3 protein: CSTTGTPGTDTQYF. The DNA sequence is as follows: TGCAGCACCACCGGGACTCCCGGCACAGATACGCAGTATTTT.